Included here is one TCR beta chain sequence, with context. The entry originates in a study of blood T cells in healthy people across ages. A sample-barcoded 5' primer and a J-beta primer mix were used in a second PCR of about 7 to 12 cycles. TCRdb fed the 5' RACE reads into MiXCR, producing one record per CDR3 protein. Of approximately 810,000 distinct CDR3 sequences in the sample, 25% to 30% were seen once. CDR3 length: 13 amino acids. The V end was cut by 2 bases, the J end by 12 bases, with 14 bases between. CDR1 and CDR2 from the germline V gene are KGHSH and LQKENI. The chain carries TRBV18 and TRBJ2-1; D might be TRBD1 (5 bases). The sample was blood. This clonotype was sampled from a woman older than 75 in good health. In nucleotides, the CDR3 is TGTGCCAGCTCACCAGAGCTAGGGGCTGGGCAGTTCTTC. This encodes CASSPELGAGQFF.